This T cell receptor (beta chain) stems from a study of spatial heterogeneity in lung cancer. This clonotype was picked up many times. TCRdb used MiXCR to reprocess the 5' RACE reads, holding one entry per CDR3 protein. The top ten hold more than 20% of the sample, which has tens of thousands of distinct CDR3 sequences, almost 5.5% seen once. V gave up 0 bases and J gave up 5 bases, with 10 bases separating them. Germline assignment: CDR1 DFQATT and CDR2 SNEGSKA (reference sequence). This CDR3 comprises 13 residues. Time point here: blood at routine non-recurrence follow-up after resection. This TCR was sampled from a female donor with early-stage non-small cell lung cancer. Material: PBMCs, obtained at follow-up. The chain has TRBV20-1 and TRBJ1-1; D is unclear. The CDR3 coding sequence is TGCAGTGCTAGAGATCCGGGGAGGACTGAAGCTTTCTTT. It is translated as CSARDPGRTEAFF.